A selection of T cell receptor beta chains follows, all from one sample in a study of blood T cell repertoires in COVID-19. Generated by immunoSEQ multiplex PCR, the TCRdb table keeps only in-frame clones and is missing some. The sample lists 150,000 or so clones, 80% occurring once. Sequencing input: PBMCs or T cells enriched from blood (not recorded which). Receptors originate from a woman aged 55-75 years who had recovered from COVID-19. Each CDR3 is given with its conserved first and last residue.

V gene	J gene	CDR3 protein
TRBV6-1	TRBJ2-4	CASSEYRQVDIQYF
TRBV7-6	TRBJ1-6	CASSLVGQGEEGPLHF
TRBV6-5	TRBJ1-1	CASRKSGGRSTEAFF
TRBV7-3	TRBJ2-5	CASSSRAGQETQYF
TRBV29-1	TRBJ2-7	CSATGEEQYF
TRBV9	TRBJ2-3	CASSSRQGGTDTQYF
TRBV5-6	TRBJ1-5	CASSLVRGSNQPQHF
TRBV18	TRBJ2-2	CASSPLRNRGDTGELFF
TRBV7-3	TRBJ1-1	CASSLTSVNTEAFF
TRBV27	TRBJ2-7	CASSPDRGTNEQYF
TRBV2	TRBJ1-5	CASLAADEGGQPQHF
TRBV19	TRBJ1-1	CASSIGRGGYTEAFF
TRBV7-3	TRBJ2-5	CASSSGGQETQYF
TRBV7-9	TRBJ2-5	CASSPRTSGRNEYF
TRBV4-1	TRBJ2-2	CASSQDRRITGELFF
TRBV21-1	TRBJ1-1	CASSKGRVRNTEAFF